This TCR beta chain derives from a study of cytomegalovirus exposure and HLA in healthy donors. The study's findings and limits: The study recorded 150 to 200 TCR beta chains that were cytomegalovirus-associated. Most TCR sequences showed up rarely, but some public TCRs showed up in many donors.

Concerning this clone: Its antigen is currently unknown.

Repertoires were generated with immunoSEQ multiplex PCR, while TCRdb's copy carries only in-frame clones and drops some. The data show hundreds of thousands of clones, 86% seen once. The donors were in the roughly 130-subject validation cohort, distinct from the approximately 670-subject first cohort. The CDR3 runs to 17 residues. Germline CDR1 MNHNS, CDR2 SASEGT. V lost 4 bases, J lost 0 bases, and 13 bases lay in between. The chain uses TRBV6-1 and TRBJ2-6, with D tentatively TRBD1 (6 bases). The receptor was isolated from a woman aged 18-29 years in good health and CMV-seronegative. The specimen sequenced was PBMCs. CDR3 amino acids: CASSGDTLVSGANVLTF. The CDR3 DNA reads as TGTGCCAGCAGTGGGGACACGTTAGTCTCTGGGGCCAACGTCCTGACTTTC.